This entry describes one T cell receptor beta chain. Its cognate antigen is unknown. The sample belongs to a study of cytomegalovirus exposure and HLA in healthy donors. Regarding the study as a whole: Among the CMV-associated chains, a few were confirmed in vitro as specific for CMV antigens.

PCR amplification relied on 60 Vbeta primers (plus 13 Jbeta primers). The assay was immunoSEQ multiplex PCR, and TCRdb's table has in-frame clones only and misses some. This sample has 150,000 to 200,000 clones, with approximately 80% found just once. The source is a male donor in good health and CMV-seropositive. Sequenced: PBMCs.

The CDR3 spells CASSPAHSNTGELFF. The CDR3 DNA sequence: TGTGCCAGCAGCCCCGCGCACTCGAACACCGGGGAGCTGTTTTTT. This chain uses TRBV6-1 with TRBJ2-2; D unclear. This CDR3 has 15 amino acids. Germline-derived CDR1 and CDR2 are MNHNS and SASEGT. Trimming left V 6 bases short and J 0 bases short, with 11 bases between.